This record looks at one TCR beta chain sequence and its context. Researchers ran the PCR with 60 Vbeta and 13 Jbeta primers. Data came from immunoSEQ multiplex PCR; TCRdb stores just in-frame clones and leaves some out. The sample comprises over 150,000 clones, approximately 72% of which are singletons, and less than 1.5% rests with the top ten. The sample belongs to a study of cytomegalovirus exposure and HLA in healthy donors. Germline-derived CDR1 and CDR2 are SGHTA and FQGNSA. V was trimmed by 6 bases and J by 1 base, leaving 15 bases between them. This CDR3 comprises 15 residues. This chain connects TRBV7-2 to TRBJ1-1; perhaps TRBD1 as D (6 bases). Sequences were obtained from PBMCs. The origin of this receptor is a man in his fifties in good health and CMV-seronegative. Here the CDR3 reads CASRRGGSGNTEAFF. The CDR3 DNA follows: TGTGCCAGCAGACGAGGGGGAAGCGGGAACACTGAAGCTTTCTTT.